These 13 T cell receptor beta chains originate from one sample sequenced in a study of T cell changes during pregnancy in multiple sclerosis. Sequencing used immunoSEQ multiplex PCR; TCRdb keeps in-frame clones, though not all of them. Of some 100,000 clones in the sample, 80% to 95% were seen once. The material sequenced was peripheral blood, taken after pregnancy. The receptors originated from a female donor with multiple sclerosis, enrolled in a pregnancy study.

The chain recombines TRBV28 with TRBJ1-2; D perhaps matches TRBD1 (5 bases). The CDR3 contains 13 residues. The germline gives CDR1 MDHEN, CDR2 SYDVKM. The V and J ends lost 4 bases and 6 bases respectively, with 12 bases between them. In DNA form, the CDR3 reads TGTGCCAGCAGTTCGGGGGTTCTCAATGGCTACACCTTC. It encodes CASSSGVLNGYTF.

The CDR3 loop reads CASSAARTSGDRTQYF. CDR3 nucleotide sequence: TGTGCCAGCAGCGCGGCCCGGACTAGCGGGGATAGGACCCAGTACTTC. The chain couples TRBV9 to TRBJ2-5; 12 nucleotides match TRBD2. V was clipped by 3 bases and J by 7 bases; unmatched bases: 10. The CDR3 spans 16 residues. The V gene's germline CDR1 is SGDLS and CDR2 YYNGEE.

This chain uses TRBV7-2 with TRBJ2-7, with TRBD1 matching over 7 bases. Germline V CDR1 and CDR2: SGHTA, FQGNSA. This CDR3 spans 13 amino acids. Germline trimming cut 5 bases from V and 3 bases from J; bases unmatched to any gene: 4. CDR3 loop: CASSPRTGYEQYF. The CDR3 DNA sequence: TGTGCCAGCAGCCCGCGGACAGGCTACGAGCAGTACTTC.

The rearrangement uses TRBV5-1 and TRBJ2-3; 10 nucleotides match TRBD2. The CDR3 extends over 17 amino acids. V lost 0 bases to trimming and J lost 3 bases; unmatched junction nucleotides: 7. Per germline, CDR1 SGHRS and CDR2 YFSETQ. The CDR3 DNA sequence: TGCGCCAGCAGCTTGGAACTAGCGGGGACGGGTACAGATACGCAGTATTTT. Protein: CASSLELAGTGTDTQYF.

This rearrangement joins TRBV6-6 to TRBJ1-3; 7 bases are shared with TRBD1. The length of the CDR3 is 14 residues. V lost 8 bases, J lost 5 bases, and 9 bases stayed unmatched. CDR1 is MNHNY, CDR2 SVGAGI, per germline (reference sequence). In DNA, the CDR3 is TGTGCCAGCCGAGCAGGACAGGAAAGAAACACCATATATTTT. This translates into CASRAGQERNTIYF.

The V and J genes are TRBV30 and TRBJ1-2, with D unresolved. The CDR3 length is 13 residues. Trimming took 5 bases from V and 1 from J, leaving 11 bases between them. Germline CDR1 and CDR2: GTSNPN and SVGIG (reference sequence). CDR3 DNA sequence: TGTGCCTGGGTAGTGGGCGTTAACTATGGCTACACCTTC. It encodes CAWVVGVNYGYTF.

The gene calls are TRBV5-6 and TRBJ1-1, with 9 nucleotides matching TRBD1. Germline CDR1 reads SGHDT; CDR2 reads YYEEEE. J was trimmed by 3 bases and V by 4 bases; bases with no gene match: 7. This CDR3 is 15 amino acids long. CDR3 sequence: CASSLTGGRDTEAFF. The CDR3 DNA is TGTGCCAGCAGCCTAACAGGGGGCAGGGACACTGAAGCTTTCTTT.

This chain's CDR3 is CASSGGQTDLNEKLFF. The CDR3 DNA follows: TGTGCCAGCAGCGGCGGGCAGACGGACCTTAATGAAAAACTGTTTTTT. V is TRBV5-5 and J is TRBJ1-4, with D unresolved. V was trimmed by 4 bases and J by 4 bases, leaving 17 bases between them. Germline CDR1 is SGHKS and CDR2 is YYEKEE (reference sequence). CDR3 length: 16 amino acids.

The V and J genes are TRBV5-1 and TRBJ2-1; 7 nucleotides match TRBD2. CDR3 length equals 16 residues. The ends lost 1 base at V and 0 bases at J; junction bases unmatched: 4. Germline V gene data show CDR1 as SGHRS and CDR2 as YFSETQ. The chain's CDR3 is CASSLSGVSSYNEQFF. The CDR3 DNA follows: TGCGCCAGCAGCTTGAGCGGGGTAAGCTCCTACAATGAGCAGTTCTTC.

The V call is TRBV28, the J call TRBJ2-6, with D maybe TRBD2 (5 bases). The V and J ends lost 3 bases and 0 bases respectively, with 9 bases between them. The germline V gene encodes CDR1 MDHEN and CDR2 SYDVKM. This CDR3 is built from 16 residues. Here the CDR3 DNA reads TGTGCCAGCAGTTTCCCGGCGGGCTCTGGGGCCAACGTCCTGACTTTC. This encodes CASSFPAGSGANVLTF.

The V and J genes are TRBV7-9 and TRBJ1-2; 7 bases line up with TRBD1. The length of the CDR3 is 13 residues. Germline CDR1 SEHNR, CDR2 FQNEAQ (reference sequence). Trimming cost V 5 bases and J 2 bases; bases outside gene matches: 2. The CDR3 DNA is TGTGCCAGCAGCGAACAGGGGAACTATGGCTACACCTTC. It codes for CASSEQGNYGYTF. Looking up the rest from reference TRBV7-9 and TRBJ1-2 gives the full variable domain: DTGVSQNPRHKITKRGQNVTFRCDPISEHNRLYWYRQTLGQGPEFLTYFQNEAQLEKSRLLSDRFSAERPKGSFSTLEIQRTEQGDSAMYLCASSEQGNYGYTFGSGTRLTVV.

The chain joins TRBV30 to TRBJ1-2; 9 bases are shared with TRBD1. V was pared by 3 bases and J by 8 bases, with 10 bases of the junction left unmatched. CDR1 and CDR2 from the germline V gene are GTSNPN and SVGIG (reference sequence). This CDR3 has 14 amino acids. The CDR3 spells CAWSLLGDREGYTF. The CDR3 bases are TGTGCCTGGAGCCTCCTTGGGGACAGGGAAGGCTACACCTTC.

The rearrangement joins TRBV7-9 to TRBJ2-1, with TRBD2 matching 12 bases. Germline CDR1 and CDR2: SEHNR and FQNEAQ (reference sequence). J was trimmed by 8 bases and V by 1 base; bases with no gene match: 3. The CDR3 consists of 15 residues. The DNA of the CDR3 is TGTGCCAGCAGCTTAGTGCCTAGCGGGAGGGATGAGCAGTTCTTC. It translates to CASSLVPSGRDEQFF.